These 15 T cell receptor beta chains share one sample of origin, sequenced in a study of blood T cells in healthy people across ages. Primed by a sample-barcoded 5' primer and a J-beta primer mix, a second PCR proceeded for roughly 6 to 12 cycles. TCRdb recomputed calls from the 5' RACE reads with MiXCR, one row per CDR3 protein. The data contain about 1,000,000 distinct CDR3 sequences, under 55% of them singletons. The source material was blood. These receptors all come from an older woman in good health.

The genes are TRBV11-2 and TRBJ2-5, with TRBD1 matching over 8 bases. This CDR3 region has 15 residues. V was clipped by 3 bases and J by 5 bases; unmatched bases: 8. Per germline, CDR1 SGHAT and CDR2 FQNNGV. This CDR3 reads CASSLETGAGETQYF. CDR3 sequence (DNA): TGTGCCAGCAGCTTGGAGACAGGGGCAGGGGAGACCCAGTACTTC.

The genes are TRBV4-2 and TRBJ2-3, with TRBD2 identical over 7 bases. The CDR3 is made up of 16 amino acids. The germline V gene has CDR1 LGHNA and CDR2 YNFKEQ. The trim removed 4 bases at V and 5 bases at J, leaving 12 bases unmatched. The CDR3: CASSPRTRRAEDTQYF. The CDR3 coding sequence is TGTGCCAGCAGCCCCCGGACTAGGAGAGCGGAAGATACGCAGTATTTT.

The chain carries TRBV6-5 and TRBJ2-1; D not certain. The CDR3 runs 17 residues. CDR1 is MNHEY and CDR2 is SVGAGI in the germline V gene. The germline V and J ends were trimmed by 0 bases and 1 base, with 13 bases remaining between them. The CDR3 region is CASSYSSLVGSYNEQFF. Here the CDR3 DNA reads TGTGCCAGCAGTTACTCTTCGCTAGTTGGTTCCTACAATGAGCAGTTCTTC.

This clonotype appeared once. CDR3 loop: CASRQSPAAARDTQYF. The CDR3, as DNA: TGTGCCAGCAGACAATCGCCCGCGGCAGCCCGAGATACGCAGTATTTT. V is TRBV7-3 and J is TRBJ2-3; D is uncertain. Looked up from germline, CDR1 is SGHTA and CDR2 is FQGTGA. This CDR3 has 16 amino acids. V lost 6 bases to trimming and J lost 5 bases, with 21 bases between them.

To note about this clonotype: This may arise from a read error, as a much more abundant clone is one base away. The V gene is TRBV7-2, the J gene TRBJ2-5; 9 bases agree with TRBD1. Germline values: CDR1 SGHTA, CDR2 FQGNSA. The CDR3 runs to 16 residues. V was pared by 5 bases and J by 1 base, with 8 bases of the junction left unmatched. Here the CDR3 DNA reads TGTGCCAGCAGCCTCGAACAGGGGGCCTTCCAAGAGACCCAGTACTTC. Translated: CASSLEQGAFQETQYF. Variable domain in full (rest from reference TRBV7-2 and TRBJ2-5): GAGVSQSPSNKVTEKGKDVELRCDPISGHTALYWYRQSLGQGLEFLIYFQGNSAPDKSGLPSDRFSAERTGGSVSTLTIQRTQQEDSAVYLCASSLEQGAFQETQYFGPGTRLLVL.

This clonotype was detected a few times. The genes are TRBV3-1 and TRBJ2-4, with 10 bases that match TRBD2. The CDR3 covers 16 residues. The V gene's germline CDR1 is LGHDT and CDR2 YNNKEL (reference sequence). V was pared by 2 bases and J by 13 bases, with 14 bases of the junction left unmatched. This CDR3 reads CASSQTGTSAEGGQYF. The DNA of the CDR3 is TGTGCCAGCAGCCAAACCGGGACTAGCGCTGAAGGCGGGCAGTACTTC.

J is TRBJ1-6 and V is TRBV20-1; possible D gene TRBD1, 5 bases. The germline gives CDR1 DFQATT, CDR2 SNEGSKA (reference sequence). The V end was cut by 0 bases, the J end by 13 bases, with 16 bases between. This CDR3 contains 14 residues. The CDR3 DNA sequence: TGCAGTGCTAGAGAAAGGGGCCTCCTGTGGCCCCTCCACTTT. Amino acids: CSARERGLLWPLHF.

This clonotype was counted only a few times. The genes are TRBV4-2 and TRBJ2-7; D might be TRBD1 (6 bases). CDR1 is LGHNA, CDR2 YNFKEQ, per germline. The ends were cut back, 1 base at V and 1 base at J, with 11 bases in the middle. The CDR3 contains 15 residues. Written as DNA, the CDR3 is TGTGCCAGCAGCCAAGGGACAGTTGATTCCTACGAGCAGTACTTC. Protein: CASSQGTVDSYEQYF.

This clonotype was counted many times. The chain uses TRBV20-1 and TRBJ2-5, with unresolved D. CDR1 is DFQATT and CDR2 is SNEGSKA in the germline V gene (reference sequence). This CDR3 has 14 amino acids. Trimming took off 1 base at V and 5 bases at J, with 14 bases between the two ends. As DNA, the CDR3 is TGCAGTGCTAGAGGGTCGGGCCACACGGAGACCCAGTACTTC. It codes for CSARGSGHTETQYF.

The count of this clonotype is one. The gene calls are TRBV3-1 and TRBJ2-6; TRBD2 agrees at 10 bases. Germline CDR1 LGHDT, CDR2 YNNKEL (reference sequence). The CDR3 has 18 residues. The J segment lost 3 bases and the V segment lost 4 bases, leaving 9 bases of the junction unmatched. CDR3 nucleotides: TGTGCCAGCAGCCCCATAGCGGGAGGTCTAGGTGGGGCCAACGTCCTGACTTTC. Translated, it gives CASSPIAGGLGGANVLTF.

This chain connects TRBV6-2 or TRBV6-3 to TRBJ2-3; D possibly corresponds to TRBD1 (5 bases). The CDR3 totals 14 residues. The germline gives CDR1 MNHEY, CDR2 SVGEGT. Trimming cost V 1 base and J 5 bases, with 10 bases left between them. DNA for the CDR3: TGTGCCAGCAGTTACTTCAGGGTCGGAGATACGCAGTATTTT. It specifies CASSYFRVGDTQYF.

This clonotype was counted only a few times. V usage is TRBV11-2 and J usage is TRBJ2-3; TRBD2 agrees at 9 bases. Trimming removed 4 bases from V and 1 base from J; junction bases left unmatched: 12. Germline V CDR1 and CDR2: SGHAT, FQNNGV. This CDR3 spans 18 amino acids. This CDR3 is CASSSLRVAGVGTDTQYF. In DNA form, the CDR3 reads TGTGCCAGCAGCTCGCTGAGGGTAGCGGGAGTAGGCACAGATACGCAGTATTTT.

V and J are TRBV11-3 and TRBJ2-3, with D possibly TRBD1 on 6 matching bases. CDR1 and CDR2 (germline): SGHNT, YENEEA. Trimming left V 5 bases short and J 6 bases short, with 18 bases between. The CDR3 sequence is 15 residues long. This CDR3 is CASSPETGRSDTQYF. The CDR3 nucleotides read TGTGCCAGCAGCCCAGAGACAGGCCGGTCGGATACGCAGTATTTT.

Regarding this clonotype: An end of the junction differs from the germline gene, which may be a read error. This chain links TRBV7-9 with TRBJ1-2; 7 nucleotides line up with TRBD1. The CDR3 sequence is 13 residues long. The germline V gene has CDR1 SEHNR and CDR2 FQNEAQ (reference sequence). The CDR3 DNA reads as TGTGCCGGCAGCTTAATTCAGGGGGATGGCTACACCTTC. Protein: CAGSLIQGDGYTF.

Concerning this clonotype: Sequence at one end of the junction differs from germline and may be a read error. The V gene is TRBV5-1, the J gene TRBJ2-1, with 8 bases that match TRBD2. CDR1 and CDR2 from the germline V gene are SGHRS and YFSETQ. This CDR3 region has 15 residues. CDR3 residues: CTSSLRTSGNNEQFF. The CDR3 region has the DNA TGCACCAGCAGCTTAAGAACTAGCGGCAACAATGAGCAGTTCTTC.